This entry lists 28 T cell receptor beta chains sequenced from one sample in a study of blood T cell repertoires in COVID-19. Using immunoSEQ multiplex PCR, the repertoire was profiled, and TCRdb retains in-frame clones only, with some absent. The table includes 300,000 to 400,000 clones, around 86% detected once. Sequenced material: PBMCs or T cells enriched from blood (not recorded which). These receptors all stem from a woman in her thirties or forties with acute COVID-19.

The V call is TRBV12-5, the J call TRBJ1-2; no reliable D call. The CDR3 contains 15 residues. CDR1 and CDR2 from the germline V gene are LGHNT and FRNRAP. V was shortened by 3 bases and J by 3 bases, with 14 bases between the two germline ends. CDR3 nucleotides: TGTGCTAGTGGTTTAGGGCCGGGATCGGACTATGGCTACACCTTC. Protein: CASGLGPGSDYGYTF.

The chain links TRBV9 to TRBJ1-4; no clear D. This CDR3 is built from 14 residues. Germline V gene lookup returns CDR1 SGDLS and CDR2 YYNGEE. Trimming removed 0 bases at V and 5 bases at J, with 8 bases between. Here the CDR3 DNA reads TGTGCCAGCAGCGTAGTAGGAGGGAATGAAAAACTGTTTTTT. Its translation: CASSVVGGNEKLFF.

The genes are TRBV2 and TRBJ1-2; 7 bases fit TRBD1. The junction had 4 bases not matched to a gene; V was cut back by 6 bases and J by 6 bases. The CDR3 extends over 12 amino acids. Per the germline V gene, CDR1 is SNHLY and CDR2 is FYNNEI. CDR3 region: CASRGQENGYTF. Written as DNA, the CDR3 is TGTGCCAGCAGAGGACAGGAAAATGGCTACACCTTC.

The chain combines TRBV5-5 with TRBJ1-2, with 8 positions matching TRBD1. V was clipped by 1 base and J by 5 bases; unmatched bases: 4. The CDR3 has 14 amino acids. Germline lookup yields CDR1 SGHKS and CDR2 YYEKEE (reference sequence). The CDR3 loop reads CASSLLGTGYGYTF. CDR3 DNA: TGTGCCAGCAGCTTGTTAGGGACAGGTTATGGCTACACCTTC.

This chain uses TRBV9 with TRBJ2-6; maybe TRBD2 (6 bases). Germline V gives CDR1 SGDLS, CDR2 YYNGEE. This CDR3 has 18 amino acids. V was pared by 0 bases and J by 0 bases, with 13 bases between. CDR3: CASSVDGSGGSGANVLTF. In DNA form, the CDR3 reads TGTGCCAGCAGCGTAGACGGGAGTGGTGGCTCTGGGGCCAACGTCCTGACTTTC.

The chain uses TRBV7-2 and TRBJ2-7; TRBD1 matches 11 bases. The V gene's germline CDR1 is SGHTA and CDR2 FQGNSA. V was pared by 8 bases and J by 2 bases, with 5 bases of the junction left unmatched. The CDR3 consists of 14 residues. CDR3 bases: TGTGCCAGCTACTTGGACAGGGGGCCCTACGAGCAGTACTTC. Residues: CASYLDRGPYEQYF.

The sample holds one count of this clone. The rearrangement uses TRBV2 and TRBJ2-5, with TRBD2 as a possible D gene (6 bases). CDR3 length: 14 amino acids. The ends were cut back, 7 bases at V and 5 bases at J, with 17 bases in the middle. Germline V gene data show CDR1 as SNHLY and CDR2 as FYNNEI. The CDR3 DNA reads TGTGCCAGCACCGAGACTAGATTGGGTGAGACCCAGTACTTC. It yields the protein CASTETRLGETQYF.

The chain is built from TRBV5-6 and TRBJ1-1, with 7 bases identical to TRBD1. Trimming removed 3 bases from V and 8 bases from J; junction bases left unmatched: 10. Germline values: CDR1 SGHDT, CDR2 YYEEEE. The CDR3 is 14 residues long. The CDR3 sequence: CASSSPSRGLEAFF. For the CDR3, the DNA is TGTGCCAGCAGCTCGCCTTCCAGGGGGTTGGAAGCTTTCTTT.

The chain joins TRBV10-3 to TRBJ2-5; D is undetermined. The CDR3 extends over 17 amino acids. Between the trimmed V and J ends, which lost 6 bases and 1 base, there was a span of 21 bases. The germline V gene encodes CDR1 ENHRY and CDR2 SYGVKD. CDR3 protein: CAISATDSPRGQETQYF. CDR3 in DNA: TGTGCCATCAGCGCAACTGATAGTCCTCGAGGCCAAGAGACCCAGTACTTC.

The gene calls are TRBV7-9 and TRBJ1-1; no clear D gene. Trimming pared 0 bases from V and 6 bases from J, leaving 11 bases between. Germline CDR1 and CDR2: SEHNR and FQNEAQ (reference sequence). This CDR3 is 14 amino acids long. CDR3 loop: CASSLARTVSEAFF. In DNA form, the CDR3 reads TGTGCCAGCAGCTTAGCTAGGACTGTCTCTGAAGCTTTCTTT.

V and J are TRBV6-5 and TRBJ1-1; D may be TRBD1 (5 bases). V was clipped by 0 bases and J by 5 bases, with 13 bases between them. The length of the CDR3 is 15 residues. The germline gives CDR1 MNHEY, CDR2 SVGAGI. CDR3 amino acids: CASSYSALQGTEAFF. CDR3 coding DNA: TGTGCCAGCAGTTACTCGGCTCTTCAGGGAACTGAAGCTTTCTTT.

The chain recombines TRBV6-5 with TRBJ2-3, with a tentative D call TRBD2 (6 bases). V shed 4 bases and J shed 2 bases, with 10 bases lying between them. The CDR3 runs 14 residues. Germline-derived CDR1 and CDR2 are MNHEY and SVGAGI. The CDR3: CASSSRGTTDTQYF. CDR3 DNA sequence: TGTGCCAGCAGTTCGCGGGGTACCACAGATACGCAGTATTTT.

This chain links TRBV6-5 with TRBJ1-1; TRBD1 might be the D (6 bases). CDR1 MNHEY and CDR2 SVGAGI come from the germline V gene. The CDR3 has 15 residues. V was trimmed by 5 bases and J by 0 bases, leaving 13 bases between them. As DNA, the CDR3 is TGTGCCAGCAGTCCTCGACAGGAGCTGAACACTGAAGCTTTCTTT. The encoded protein is CASSPRQELNTEAFF.

This clone was seen more than once but under ten times. This chain uses TRBV18 with TRBJ1-1; the match to TRBD1 covers 8 bases. V trimming: 3 bases; J trimming: 0 bases; junction bases outside the gene matches: 6. The CDR3 runs to 16 residues. Germline CDR1 reads KGHSH; CDR2 reads LQKENI. CDR3 bases: TGTGCCAGCTCACCTCGACAGGGGAACATGAACACTGAAGCTTTCTTT. Translated: CASSPRQGNMNTEAFF.

The chain couples TRBV9 to TRBJ2-1; 9 nucleotides match TRBD1. CDR3 length: 14 residues. Trimming took 2 bases from V and 7 from J; bases not matched to a gene: 4. CDR1 and CDR2 from the germline V gene are SGDLS and YYNGEE. The CDR3 region is CASSVDDRGNEQFF. In DNA form, the CDR3 reads TGTGCCAGCAGCGTGGATGACAGGGGGAATGAGCAGTTCTTC.

The CDR3 sequence: CGDSSNEKLFF. The CDR3 nucleotides read TGCGGGGACAGCTCAAATGAAAAACTGTTTTTT. The J gene is TRBJ1-4, the V gene TRBV21-1; TRBD1 was called by the table and not checked on the DNA. TRBV21-1 is deemed a pseudogene. This CDR3 region has 11 residues.

This rearrangement joins TRBV19 to TRBJ1-6; D not certain. Germline V gene data show CDR1 as LNHDA and CDR2 as SQIVND (reference sequence). Deletions cut 4 bases from V and 7 bases from J, with 8 bases between. This CDR3 is built from 13 residues. This CDR3 reads CASSRWANSPLHF. CDR3 nucleotides: TGTGCCAGTAGTAGGTGGGCGAATTCACCCCTCCACTTT.

This rearrangement joins TRBV24-1 to TRBJ2-2; possible D gene TRBD1, 6 bases. Trimming removed 5 bases at V and 1 base at J, with 13 bases between. The CDR3 totals 16 residues. Germline V gene lookup returns CDR1 KGHDR and CDR2 SFDVKD. CDR3 residues: CATSVSGVLNTGELFF. The CDR3 DNA is TGTGCCACCAGTGTCTCAGGGGTCCTGAACACCGGGGAGCTGTTTTTT.

V and J are TRBV6-5 and TRBJ1-4; D gene uncertain. There are 15 residues in the CDR3. V lost 8 bases and J lost 6, with 19 bases in between. Germline CDR1 and CDR2: MNHEY and SVGAGI. The CDR3 region has the DNA TGTGCCAGCGAGGAGGTTGGACCCTTGGATGAAAAACTGTTTTTT. It translates to CASEEVGPLDEKLFF.

CDR3 amino acids: CASSEGRTNNEQFF. CDR3 coding DNA: TGTGCCAGCAGTGAAGGGCGGACAAACAATGAGCAGTTCTTC. The chain joins TRBV2 to TRBJ2-1, with TRBD1 as a possible D gene (5 bases). Germline CDR1 is SNHLY and CDR2 is FYNNEI. This CDR3 region has 14 residues. The V and J ends lost 1 base and 5 bases respectively, with 9 bases between them.

The rearrangement uses TRBV3-1 (or the pseudogene TRBV3-2) and TRBJ1-2, with a weak D call TRBD1 (6 bases). The CDR3 runs 12 residues. Trimming removed 4 bases at V and 8 bases at J, with 11 bases between. Per the germline V gene, CDR1 is LGHDT and CDR2 is YNNKEL (reference sequence). The CDR3 reads CASSRRQEGYTF. DNA for the CDR3: TGTGCCAGCAGCCGAAGACAGGAGGGCTACACCTTC.

This sequence joins TRBV5-8 and TRBJ2-2; 9 bases align to TRBD2. The CDR3 loop spans 15 amino acids. Germline V gene lookup returns CDR1 SGHTS and CDR2 YDEGEE. With 5 bases clipped from V and 6 bases from J, the junction kept 8 bases outside the gene matches. CDR3 coding DNA: TGTGCCAGCAGTCTCGGCGGGAGGGCCCCCGGGGAGCTGTTTTTT. Translated, it gives CASSLGGRAPGELFF.

This chain links TRBV18 with TRBJ2-7; D might be TRBD1 (5 bases). The CDR3 runs 13 residues. CDR1 KGHSH and CDR2 LQKENI come from the germline V gene. V was shortened by 4 bases and J by 6 bases, with 13 bases between the two germline ends. As DNA, the CDR3 is TGTGCCAGCTCACAGGGCCTGGGGCTCGAGCAGTACTTC. Translated, it gives CASSQGLGLEQYF.

The chain links TRBV14 to TRBJ1-1; TRBD1 might be the D (6 bases). V was trimmed by 3 bases and J by 0 bases, leaving 11 bases between them. The CDR3 has 15 residues. Germline CDR1 is SGHDN and CDR2 is FVKESK. CDR3 in DNA: TGTGCCAGCAGCCAGGACAGAATTATGAACACTGAAGCTTTCTTT. Translated, it gives CASSQDRIMNTEAFF.

The CDR3 nucleotides read TGTGCCAGCAGCTTCCGGACTAGCGGGGGGCCCACAGATACGCAGTATTTT. This codes for CASSFRTSGGPTDTQYF. This chain connects TRBV7-2 to TRBJ2-3, with TRBD2 matching over 14 bases. Per the germline V gene, CDR1 is SGHTA and CDR2 is FQGNSA. The V gene end was trimmed by 3 bases and the J gene end by 2 bases; junction bases not matched to a gene: 4. The CDR3 extends over 17 amino acids. Full variable domain (missing parts from reference TRBV7-2 and TRBJ2-3): GAGVSQSPSNKVTEKGKDVELRCDPISGHTALYWYRQSLGQGLEFLIYFQGNSAPDKSGLPSDRFSAERTGGSVSTLTIQRTQQEDSAVYLCASSFRTSGGPTDTQYFGPGTRLTVL.

The chain uses TRBV4-3 and TRBJ1-4, with 8 positions matching TRBD1. This CDR3 has 18 residues. The J segment lost 8 bases and the V segment lost 0 bases, leaving 14 bases of the junction unmatched. Germline V gene sequence: CDR1 LGHNA, CDR2 YSLEER. The CDR3 DNA is TGCGCCAGCAGCCAAGACCGGCTTGGGCAGGGGGCGTGGGAAAAACTGTTTTTT. Amino acids: CASSQDRLGQGAWEKLFF.

The V and J genes are TRBV29-1 and TRBJ2-6; a weak D match, TRBD2 (6 bases). Germline CDR1 is SQVTM and CDR2 is ANQGSEA. Trimming removed 7 bases at V and 0 bases at J, with 13 bases between. This CDR3 region has 15 residues. The CDR3 DNA sequence: TGCAGCGGCGGGGACGGAGTCTCTGGGGCCAACGTCCTGACTTTC. Translation gives CSGGDGVSGANVLTF.

CDR3 nucleotide sequence: TGTGCCAGCAGCCAAGTCGGTATCGCGGGAAACTATGGCTACACCTTC. The encoded protein is CASSQVGIAGNYGYTF. The chain uses TRBV4-2 and TRBJ1-2, with no clear D. The CDR3 runs to 16 residues. Germline V CDR1 and CDR2: LGHNA, YNFKEQ. V was trimmed by 1 base and J by 2 bases, leaving 14 bases between them.